This T cell receptor beta chain was documented in a study of blood T cell repertoires in COVID-19. As originally analysed: Amplification from reference gene primers served as the basis for estimated nucleated cell counts. Here immunoSEQ multiplex PCR was the method, and the copy in TCRdb shows in-frame clones only, minus some. That table supplies the V and J calls and clone size; D and trimming were determined from the DNA. The table includes approximately 240,000 clones, 84% detected once. Sequenced: peripheral blood. The clonotype comes from a man in his fifties with acute or convalescent COVID-19.

For the CDR3, the DNA is TGTGCCAGCAGGGGGGGTCGGTCTGGGGCCAACGTCCTGACTTTC. Translation: CASRGGRSGANVLTF. The rearrangement joins TRBV6-5 to TRBJ2-6, with TRBD2 as a possible D gene (6 bases). The CDR3 length is 15 residues. Germline loops: CDR1 MNHEY, CDR2 SVGAGI. V was shortened by 6 bases and J by 1 base, with 10 bases between the two germline ends.